These 22 T cell receptor beta chains came from one sample sequenced in a study of T-cell reconstitution after alpha-beta-depleted transplantation in children. The authors prepared the TCRbeta library with unique molecular identifiers. MiXCR, applied by TCRdb to the PCR reads, yields one record per CDR3 protein. The sample yields 250,000 to 300,000 distinct CDR3 sequences, around 9.6% seen once. The sample consisted of PBMCs from the stem cell graft donor, taken from the stem cell graft. The source is a human donor who donated a stem cell graft to a child with SCID.

The genes are TRBV12-3 or TRBV12-4 and TRBJ1-3, with unresolved D. V dropped 3 bases and J dropped 4 bases, with 13 bases sitting between them. The CDR3 consists of 15 residues. The CDR3 DNA follows: TGTGCCAGCAGTTTTTCCCCTCACCTAGGAAACACCATATATTTT. Its protein is CASSFSPHLGNTIYF.

This clonotype was seen more than once but under ten times. The V and J genes are TRBV4-1 and TRBJ2-3; 9 nucleotides align to TRBD2. There are 16 residues in the CDR3. Trimming at V came to 3 bases and at J to 4 bases, leaving 8 bases not matched to a gene. The germline CDR1 and CDR2 sequences are MGHRA and YSYEKL. CDR3 in DNA: TGCGCCAGCAGCCACGTACTAGGCGGGGGGGCAGATACGCAGTATTTT. It specifies CASSHVLGGGADTQYF.

Ten or more counts support this clonotype. V is TRBV2 and J is TRBJ2-5; TRBD1 agrees at 9 bases. Germline CDR1 reads SNHLY; CDR2 reads FYNNEI. The CDR3 loop spans 15 amino acids. V was clipped by 5 bases and J by 4 bases; unmatched bases: 8. CDR3 nucleotides: TGTGCCAGCAGTCATAGGGACAGGGAACGAGAGACCCAGTACTTC. Encoded protein: CASSHRDRERETQYF.

In its sample, this clonotype was seen a few times. The V and J genes are TRBV9 and TRBJ2-2, with TRBD2 as a possible D gene (5 bases). The CDR3 loop spans 15 amino acids. With 4 bases removed from V and 6 bases from J, the gap between germline ends came to 16 bases. Per germline, CDR1 SGDLS and CDR2 YYNGEE. The CDR3: CASSMTGGVSGELFF. In DNA, the CDR3 is TGTGCCAGCAGCATGACTGGAGGAGTGTCCGGGGAGCTGTTTTTT.

There are a few counts of this clonotype. V is TRBV6-5 and J is TRBJ2-1; possible D gene TRBD2, 7 bases. This CDR3 comprises 16 residues. Looked up from germline, CDR1 is MNHEY and CDR2 is SVGAGI. Trimming took 2 bases from V and 2 from J, leaving 13 bases between them. CDR3 nucleotides: TGTGCCAGCAGTTACGGGGGCGGGGGTGCCTACAATGAGCAGTTCTTC. This encodes CASSYGGGGAYNEQFF.

This clonotype has more than one count but fewer than ten. The DNA for the CDR3 is TGTGCCAGCAGCCCGAGCGGGGGGAGAGGCACAGATACGCAGTATTTT. This sequence encodes CASSPSGGRGTDTQYF. The rearrangement uses TRBV11-1 and TRBJ2-3; 9 nucleotides align to TRBD2. V trimming: 5 bases; J trimming: 1 base; junction bases outside the gene matches: 7. Germline lookup yields CDR1 SGHAT and CDR2 FQDESV (reference sequence). CDR3 length equals 16 residues.

The chain uses TRBV23-1 and TRBJ2-4; TRBD2 matches 7 bases. TRBV23-1 is an open reading frame, and its role is uncertain. The junction had 4 bases not matched to a gene; V was cut back by 8 bases and J by 0 bases. CDR3 length: 14 residues. The CDR3 region is CASVGGRAKNIQYF. The CDR3 bases are TGCGCCAGCGTCGGGGGGAGAGCCAAAAACATTCAGTACTTC.

The chain couples TRBV18 to TRBJ1-5; D remains unclear. CDR1 is KGHSH, CDR2 LQKENI, per germline. Deletions cut 4 bases from V and 0 bases from J, with 7 bases between. The CDR3 runs 14 residues. The CDR3 protein is CASSLQNSNQPQHF. In DNA, the CDR3 is TGTGCCAGCTCACTTCAGAATAGCAATCAGCCCCAGCATTTT.

This clonotype has more than one count but fewer than ten. The J gene is TRBJ1-2, the V gene TRBV5-5; D call uncertain. Deletions cut 4 bases from V and 11 bases from J, with 12 bases between. CDR3 length: 11 amino acids. Germline lookup yields CDR1 SGHKS and CDR2 YYEKEE (reference sequence). The CDR3 reads CASSRARGYTF. As DNA, the CDR3 is TGTGCCAGCAGCCGGGCCCGAGGGTACACCTTC.

This clonotype has a handful of counts. The chain recombines TRBV5-1 with TRBJ1-1, with D possibly matching TRBD1 (5 bases). Trimming took off 2 bases at V and 8 bases at J, with 16 bases between the two ends. This CDR3 region has 14 residues. Germline assignment: CDR1 SGHRS and CDR2 YFSETQ. The DNA for the CDR3 is TGCGCCAGCAGCTTTGGGGCTAGTACTTACGAAGCTTTCTTT. Translated: CASSFGASTYEAFF.

V usage is TRBV6-5 and J usage is TRBJ2-5; 8 nucleotides line up with TRBD2. The CDR3 has 17 residues. Trimming took 0 bases from V and 0 from J; bases not matched to a gene: 6. Germline lookup yields CDR1 MNHEY and CDR2 SVGAGI. The CDR3 sequence is CASSYSVLAGYQETQYF. CDR3 in DNA: TGTGCCAGCAGTTACTCGGTTTTAGCGGGGTACCAAGAGACCCAGTACTTC.

The sample holds a few counts of this clonotype. The rearrangement uses TRBV20-1 and TRBJ2-7, with D perhaps being TRBD1 or TRBD2 (6 bases each). Between the trimmed V and J ends, which lost 4 bases and 2 bases, there was a span of 12 bases. The CDR3 is 13 residues long. Germline V gives CDR1 DFQATT, CDR2 SNEGSKA (reference sequence). CDR3 sequence: CSAIYREAYEQYF. DNA for the CDR3: TGCAGTGCTATCTACAGGGAGGCCTACGAGCAGTACTTC.

The gene calls are TRBV6-5 and TRBJ2-7, with D hard to call. V was pared by 2 bases and J by 6 bases, with 11 bases between. Germline CDR1 MNHEY, CDR2 SVGAGI. This CDR3 spans 13 amino acids. Written as DNA, the CDR3 is TGTGCCAGCAGTTACGGGCGCAGGTCCGAGCAGTACTTC. It yields the protein CASSYGRRSEQYF.

This clonotype came up a few times. The chain links TRBV5-1 to TRBJ2-3, with D tentatively TRBD1 (5 bases). There are 14 residues in the CDR3. The V gene's germline CDR1 is SGHRS and CDR2 YFSETQ. V was cut by 4 bases and J by 3 bases, with 12 bases left in between. In nucleotides, the CDR3 is TGCGCCAGCAGCACCCAGGGAAGAACAGATACGCAGTATTTT. Its translation is CASSTQGRTDTQYF.

V is TRBV7-9 and J is TRBJ2-7; TRBD1 or TRBD2 may be the D gene (5 bases each). V lost 5 bases, J lost 2 bases, and 19 bases lay in between. Germline CDR1 is SEHNR and CDR2 is FQNEAQ (reference sequence). CDR3 length: 16 amino acids. The CDR3 loop reads CASSHTGRGYTYEQYF. CDR3 nucleotide sequence: TGTGCCAGCAGCCATACGGGACGAGGATATACCTACGAGCAGTACTTC.

V is TRBV5-1 and J is TRBJ1-1, with 7 bases aligning to TRBD1. The CDR3 is 15 amino acids. Germline V lookup: CDR1 SGHRS, CDR2 YFSETQ. With V trimmed by 4 bases and J by 3 bases, 9 bases remained unmatched. This CDR3 is CASSGLQGTDTEAFF. CDR3 coding DNA: TGCGCCAGCAGCGGTTTACAGGGGACTGACACTGAAGCTTTCTTT.

A few counts support this clonotype. V and J are TRBV6-5 and TRBJ2-7; D is unresolved. The CDR3 consists of 14 residues. V lost 7 bases and J 0 bases, leaving 13 bases between the germline ends. Per the germline V gene, CDR1 is MNHEY and CDR2 is SVGAGI. CDR3 DNA sequence: TGTGCCAGCAATTCGGTCGGAAGCTCCTACGAGCAGTACTTC. This encodes CASNSVGSSYEQYF.

In its sample, this clonotype was seen a few times. This chain connects TRBV7-9 to TRBJ1-1; unclear D gene. This CDR3 has 15 residues. Germline CDR1 reads SEHNR; CDR2 reads FQNEAQ (reference sequence). The V and J ends lost 5 bases and 2 bases respectively, with 15 bases between them. The CDR3 DNA reads as TGTGCCAGCAGCGCTGCCCTCCCTTACAACACTGAAGCTTTCTTT. Translating it yields CASSAALPYNTEAFF.

This clonotype was seen a few times. J is TRBJ2-7 and V is TRBV12-3 or TRBV12-4, with D possibly matching TRBD1 (7 bases). This CDR3 has 15 amino acids. Trimming cost V 5 bases and J 2 bases, with 16 bases left between them. The CDR3 loop reads CASSQDRWGAYEQYF. The CDR3 DNA reads as TGTGCCAGCAGTCAGGACAGGTGGGGGGCCTACGAGCAGTACTTC.

This clonotype was detected many times. The rearrangement links TRBV5-1 to TRBJ2-5; tentatively, D is TRBD1 or TRBD2 (6 bases each). CDR3 size: 15 residues. CDR1 SGHRS and CDR2 YFSETQ come from the germline V gene. The V gene lost 2 bases and the J gene lost 2 bases, with 13 bases spanning the gap. CDR3 coding DNA: TGCGCCAGCAGCTTTGGGGGGCAGCGGCAAGAGACCCAGTACTTC. Its protein product is CASSFGGQRQETQYF.

This clonotype was recorded a few times. The CDR3 DNA reads TGTGCCATCAGTGAGAGGACAGAGATTAACTATGGCTACACCTTC. It codes for CAISERTEINYGYTF. The V gene is TRBV10-3, the J gene TRBJ1-2, with D possibly being TRBD1 (6 bases). Germline loops: CDR1 ENHRY, CDR2 SYGVKD. V was trimmed by 2 bases and J by 1 base, leaving 11 bases between them. CDR3 length equals 15 residues.

This clonotype appeared a few times. The rearrangement links TRBV2 to TRBJ1-1, with 7 nucleotides matching TRBD1. Germline V gives CDR1 SNHLY, CDR2 FYNNEI. CDR3 length equals 14 residues. V trimming: 6 bases; J trimming: 1 base; junction bases outside the gene matches: 5. The CDR3 DNA is TGTGCCAGCAGAAACCGGGACAGGAACACTGAAGCTTTCTTT. This gives the protein CASRNRDRNTEAFF.